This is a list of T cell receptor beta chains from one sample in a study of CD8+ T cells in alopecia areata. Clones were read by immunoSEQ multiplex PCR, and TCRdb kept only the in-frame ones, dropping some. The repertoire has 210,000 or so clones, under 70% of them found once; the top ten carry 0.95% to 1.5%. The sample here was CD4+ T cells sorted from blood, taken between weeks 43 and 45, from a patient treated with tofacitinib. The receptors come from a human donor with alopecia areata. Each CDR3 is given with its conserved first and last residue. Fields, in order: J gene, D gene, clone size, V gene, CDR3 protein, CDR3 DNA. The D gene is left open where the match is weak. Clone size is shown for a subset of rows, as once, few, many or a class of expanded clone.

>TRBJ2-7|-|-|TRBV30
CAWSVPRLSYEQYF
TGTGCCTGGAGTGTTCCACGCCTCTCCTACGAGCAGTACTTC
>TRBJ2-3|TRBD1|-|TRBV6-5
CASSDGPGQGQYF
TGTGCCAGCAGTGACGGACCGGGACAGGGTCAGTATTTT
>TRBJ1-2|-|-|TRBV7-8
CASSSRDLQRDGYTF
TGTGCCAGCAGCAGCAGGGACCTGCAGAGGGATGGCTACACCTTC
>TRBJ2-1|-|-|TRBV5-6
CASSSWTEAVGDEQFF
TGTGCCAGCAGCTCCTGGACTGAAGCCGTCGGAGATGAGCAGTTCTTC
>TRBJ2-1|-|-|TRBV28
CASSRPVGDNLGEFF
TGTGCCAGCAGCCGACCTGTGGGGGACAACCTAGGGGAGTTCTTC
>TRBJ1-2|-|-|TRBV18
CASSPSRDYGYTF
TGTGCCAGCTCACCCTCCCGGGACTATGGCTACACCTTC
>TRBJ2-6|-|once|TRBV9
CASSVRGTGANVLTF
TGTGCCAGCAGCGTAAGAGGGACTGGGGCCAACGTCCTGACTTTC
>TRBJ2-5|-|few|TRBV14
CASSQAGQKETQYF
TGTGCCAGCAGCCAAGCAGGACAAAAAGAGACCCAGTACTTC
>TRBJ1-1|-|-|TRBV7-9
CASSLQQGGRTEAFF
TGTGCCAGCAGCTTACAGCAGGGCGGGAGGACTGAAGCTTTCTTT
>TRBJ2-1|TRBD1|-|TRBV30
CAWSGTGVNEQFF
TGTGCCTGGAGTGGGACAGGGGTGAATGAGCAGTTCTTC
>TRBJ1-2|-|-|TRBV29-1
CSVVLSSYGYTF
TGCAGCGTTGTCCTGTCGAGCTATGGCTACACCTTC
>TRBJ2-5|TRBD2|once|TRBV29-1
CSVVGVAGTTQETQYF
TGCAGCGTTGTGGGGGTAGCGGGGACTACCCAAGAGACCCAGTACTTC
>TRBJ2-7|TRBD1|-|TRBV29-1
CSVVSLGQGGEQYF
TGCAGCGTTGTATCCCTCGGACAGGGAGGCGAGCAGTACTTC
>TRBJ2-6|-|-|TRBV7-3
CASSPAGVSGANVLTF
TGTGCCAGCAGCCCAGCAGGGGTTTCTGGGGCCAACGTCCTGACTTTC
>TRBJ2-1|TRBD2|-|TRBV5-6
CASSLERGVYNEQFF
TGTGCCAGCAGCTTAGAGCGGGGCGTTTACAATGAGCAGTTCTTC
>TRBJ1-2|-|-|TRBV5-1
CASSPAGTNYGYTF
TGCGCCAGCAGCCCCGCCGGCACGAACTATGGCTACACCTTC
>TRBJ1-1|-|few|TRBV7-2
CASSLARREAFF
TGTGCCAGCAGCTTAGCCCGCAGGGAAGCTTTCTTT
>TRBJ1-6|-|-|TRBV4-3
CASSQESRGNSPLHF
TGCGCCAGCAGCCAAGAGTCCCGGGGGAATTCACCCCTCCACTTT
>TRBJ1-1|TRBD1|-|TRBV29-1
CSVLQGERAFF
TGCAGCGTTCTACAGGGGGAGAGGGCTTTCTTT
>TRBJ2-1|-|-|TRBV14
CASSQESSGTSFVEQFF
TGTGCCAGCAGCCAAGAGTCGTCGGGGACTTCTTTCGTTGAGCAGTTCTTC
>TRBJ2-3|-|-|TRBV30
CAWSVSGGTDTQYF
TGTGCCTGGAGTGTAAGCGGCGGCACAGATACGCAGTATTTT
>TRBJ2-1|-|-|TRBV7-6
CASSLDQGESEQFF
TGTGCCAGCAGCTTAGACCAGGGAGAATCTGAGCAGTTCTTC
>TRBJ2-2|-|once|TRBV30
CAWSVPGTLGELFF
TGTGCCTGGAGTGTACCAGGGACCCTCGGAGAGCTGTTTTTT
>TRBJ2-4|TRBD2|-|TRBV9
CASSPLPSGTPLAKNIQYF
TGTGCCAGCAGCCCTCTGCCTAGCGGAACTCCTTTAGCCAAAAACATTCAGTACTTC
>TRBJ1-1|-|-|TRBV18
CASSPLEGNTEAFF
TGTGCCAGCTCACCTCTAGAGGGGAACACTGAAGCTTTCTTT
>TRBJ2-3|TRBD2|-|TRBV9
CASTRGSTDTQYF
TGTGCCAGCACCCGCGGGAGTACAGATACGCAGTATTTT
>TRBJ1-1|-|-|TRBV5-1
CASSLEGPNTEAFF
TGCGCCAGCAGCTTGGAGGGTCCGAACACTGAAGCTTTCTTT
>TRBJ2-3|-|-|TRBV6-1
CASNPGRTDTQYF
TGTGCCAGCAACCCGGGCCGCACAGATACGCAGTATTTT
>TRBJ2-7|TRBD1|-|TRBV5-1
CASSLETGGVYEQYF
TGCGCCAGCAGCTTGGAAACAGGGGGCGTTTACGAGCAGTACTTC
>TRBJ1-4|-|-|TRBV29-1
CSVPLANEKLFF
TGCAGCGTGCCCCTGGCGAATGAAAAACTGTTTTTT
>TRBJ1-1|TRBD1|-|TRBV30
CAWRKQGVTEAFF
TGTGCCTGGAGGAAACAGGGGGTAACTGAAGCTTTCTTT
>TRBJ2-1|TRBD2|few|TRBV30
CASTSGPEQFF
TGTGCCTCGACTAGCGGGCCCGAGCAGTTCTTC
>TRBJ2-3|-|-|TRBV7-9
CASRWDGSTDTQYF
TGTGCCAGCAGGTGGGACGGGAGCACAGATACGCAGTATTTT
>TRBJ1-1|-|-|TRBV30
CAWSVGRGLTEAFF
TGTGCCTGGAGTGTGGGCAGGGGTTTGACTGAAGCTTTCTTT
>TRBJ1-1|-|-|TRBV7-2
CASSGRSNTEAFF
TGTGCCAGCAGCGGACGGTCGAACACTGAAGCTTTCTTT
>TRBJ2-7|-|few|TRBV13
CASSLGGGMTYEQYF
TGTGCCAGCAGCTTAGGCGGGGGAATGACCTACGAGCAGTACTTC
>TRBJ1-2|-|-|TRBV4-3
CASSPGPGTAYGYTF
TGCGCCAGCAGCCCGGGACCAGGTACCGCCTATGGCTACACCTTC
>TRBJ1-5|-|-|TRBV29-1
CSVDNNQPQHF
TGCAGCGTTGACAACAATCAGCCCCAGCATTTT
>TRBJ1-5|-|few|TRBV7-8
CASSLVRSNQPQHF
TGTGCCAGCAGCTTAGTCCGTAGCAATCAGCCCCAGCATTTT
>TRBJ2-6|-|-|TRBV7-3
CASSLMGLSSGANVLTF
TGTGCCAGCAGCTTAATGGGCCTGAGCTCTGGGGCCAACGTCCTGACTTTC
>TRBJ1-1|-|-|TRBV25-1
CASSAINTEAFF
TGTGCCAGCAGTGCAATTAACACTGAAGCTTTCTTT
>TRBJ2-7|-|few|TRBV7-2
CASSLILRGAGEQYF
TGTGCCAGCAGCTTAATCCTACGGGGGGCGGGTGAGCAGTACTTC
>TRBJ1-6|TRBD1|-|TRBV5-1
CASSLYRGQGTAPLHF
TGCGCCAGCAGCTTATACCGTGGACAGGGGACGGCACCCCTCCACTTT
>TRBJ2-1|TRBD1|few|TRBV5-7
CASSPSDRARVCNNEQFF
TGTGCCAGCAGCCCATCCGACAGGGCAAGGGTTTGTAACAATGAGCAGTTCTTC
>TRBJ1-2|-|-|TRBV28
CASSPSGTVYGYTF
TGTGCCAGCAGTCCCTCCGGGACGGTCTATGGCTACACCTTC
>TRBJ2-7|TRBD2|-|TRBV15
CATSKGLEDYEQYF
TGTGCCACGAGCAAGGGACTAGAGGATTACGAGCAGTACTTC
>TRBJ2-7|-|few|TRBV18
CASSPSGPYEQYF
TGTGCCAGCTCACCATCGGGTCCCTACGAGCAGTACTTC
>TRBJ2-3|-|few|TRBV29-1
CSVGSPGPPNPDTQYF
TGCAGCGTTGGATCTCCGGGACCCCCGAACCCAGATACGCAGTATTTT
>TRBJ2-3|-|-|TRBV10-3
CAIRSTGDTDTQYF
TGTGCCATCAGAAGTACGGGGGACACAGATACGCAGTATTTT
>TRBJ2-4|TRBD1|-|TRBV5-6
CASSSRDRGHYF
TGTGCCAGCAGCTCCCGGGACAGGGGGCATTACTTC
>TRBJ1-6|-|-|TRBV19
CASHGRLNSPLHF
TGTGCCAGCCATGGACGGTTGAATTCACCCCTCCACTTT
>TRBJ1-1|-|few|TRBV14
CASSHTAGEAFF
TGTGCCAGCAGCCATACAGCCGGTGAAGCTTTCTTT
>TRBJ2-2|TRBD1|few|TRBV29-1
CSVQTGAHGELFF
TGCAGCGTACAGACAGGGGCTCACGGGGAGCTGTTTTTT
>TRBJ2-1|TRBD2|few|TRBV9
CASSVRTSGRHTGYNEQFF
TGTGCCAGCAGCGTTAGGACTAGCGGGAGACACACAGGTTACAATGAGCAGTTCTTC
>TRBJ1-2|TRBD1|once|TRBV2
CASSPKQGSNGYTF
TGTGCCAGCAGCCCCAAACAGGGGTCTAATGGCTACACCTTC
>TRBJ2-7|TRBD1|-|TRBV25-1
CASAAGTGGWEQYF
TGTGCCAGCGCCGCCGGGACAGGGGGCTGGGAGCAGTACTTC
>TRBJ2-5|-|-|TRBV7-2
CASSPTGAQETQYF
TGTGCCAGCAGCCCCACTGGCGCCCAAGAGACCCAGTACTTC